This note documents a single T cell receptor (beta chain) sequence. The sample belongs to a study of control samples from healthy donors and cancer patients. Profiling relied on immunoSEQ multiplex PCR, and the TCRdb table lists in-frame clones only, not all of them. The sample lists 25,000 to 35,000 clones, 85% to 90% occurring once. This CDR3 region has 14 residues. From germline, CDR1 is LGHDT and CDR2 YNNKEL (reference sequence). V was cut by 6 bases and J by 0 bases, with 10 bases left in between. The chain has TRBV3-1 (or the pseudogene TRBV3-2) and TRBJ2-3, with D possibly being TRBD1 (5 bases). The sample taken for sequencing was PBMCs. The receptor's source is a woman in her thirties or forties with lung cancer. The CDR3 coding sequence is TGTGCCAGCAGTCTAGGGGATAGCACAGATACGCAGTATTTT. Amino acids: CASSLGDSTDTQYF.